What follows are 8 T cell receptor beta chains derived from one specimen sequenced in a study of early T cells in non-severe SARS-CoV-2 infection. TCRdb re-derived calls from the 5' RACE reads in MiXCR, one entry per CDR3 protein. In the table there are roughly 48,000 distinct CDR3 sequences, 6.5% to 9% of which are singletons. The material sequenced was whole blood. The receptors derive from an adult who was a healthcare worker with PCR-confirmed SARS-CoV-2 infection or an uninfected control (not recorded which).

This clonotype was counted ten times or more. The chain has TRBV27 and TRBJ2-3; the match to TRBD1 covers 9 bases. This CDR3 contains 16 residues. V lost 5 bases, J lost 4 bases, and 10 bases stayed unmatched. CDR1 and CDR2 from the germline V gene are MNHEY and SMNVEV (reference sequence). The CDR3 coding sequence is TGTGCCAGCAGTCTCGCGACAGGGGGGATGTCAGATACGCAGTATTTT. Residues: CASSLATGGMSDTQYF.

The chain couples TRBV24-1 to TRBJ2-2; 8 bases agree with TRBD1. Germline loops: CDR1 KGHDR, CDR2 SFDVKD. V lost 9 bases and J lost 0; bases outside the gene matches: 2. CDR3 length: 14 residues. CDR3 DNA: TGTGCCACCGGGGGACAGGCGAACACCGGGGAGCTGTTTTTT. Protein product: CATGGQANTGELFF.

This chain joins TRBV7-6 and TRBJ2-2, with a tentative D call TRBD2 (5 bases). The ends were cut back, 0 bases at V and 5 bases at J, with 10 bases in the middle. The CDR3 runs to 15 residues. Germline V CDR1 and CDR2: SGHVS, FNYEAQ. The CDR3 loop is CASSLAGAATGELFF. Written as DNA, the CDR3 is TGTGCCAGCAGCTTAGCCGGAGCGGCTACCGGGGAGCTGTTTTTT.

This clonotype was seen a handful of times. The V call is TRBV7-2, the J call TRBJ2-7, with TRBD2 matching 7 bases. This CDR3 spans 12 amino acids. The junction had 1 base not matched to a gene; V was cut back by 4 bases and J by 4 bases. Germline V gene sequence: CDR1 SGHTA, CDR2 FQGNSA. The CDR3 is CASSWGGYEQYF. In DNA form, the CDR3 reads TGTGCCAGCAGCTGGGGAGGGTACGAGCAGTACTTC.

This clonotype has just a few counts. The V and J genes are TRBV6-6 and TRBJ1-1; D gene unclear. Trimming left V 7 bases short and J 4 bases short, with 22 bases between. CDR3 size: 16 residues. Germline values: CDR1 MNHNY, CDR2 SVGAGI (reference sequence). Here the CDR3 DNA reads TGTGCCAGCACCGAACTCGCCCGGGGTATAGGCACTGAAGCTTTCTTT. This translates into CASTELARGIGTEAFF.

In this sample, this clonotype turned up a few times. The chain links TRBV7-9 to TRBJ2-3, with D tentatively TRBD1 (5 bases). CDR1 SEHNR and CDR2 FQNEAQ come from the germline V gene (reference sequence). The CDR3 length is 14 residues. V dropped 2 bases and J dropped 2 bases, with 8 bases sitting between them. DNA of the CDR3: TGTGCCAGCAGCTTATCGACAGCCACAGATACGCAGTATTTT. Its translation: CASSLSTATDTQYF.

The rearrangement joins TRBV2 to TRBJ2-7, with D tentatively TRBD1 or TRBD2 (5 bases each). Trimming removed 6 bases at V and 3 bases at J, with 15 bases between. The CDR3 is 14 amino acids. Germline V gives CDR1 SNHLY, CDR2 FYNNEI. CDR3 in DNA: TGTGCCAGCAGCCGGACCCGGGACCACTACGAGCAGTACTTC. This codes for CASSRTRDHYEQYF.

Comments on this clonotype: Without the conserved terminal phenylalanine or tryptophan, this CDR3 likely stems from a read error. The chain joins TRBV5-5 to TRBJ2-7; D call uncertain. V was clipped by 2 bases and J by 3 bases, with 12 bases between them. Germline CDR1 is SGHKS and CDR2 is YYEKEE (reference sequence). This CDR3 is 14 amino acids long. The CDR3 nucleotides read TGTGCCAGCAGCTTTGCCCAGGCTGGCTACGAGCAGTACCTC. Protein sequence: CASSFAQAGYEQYL.